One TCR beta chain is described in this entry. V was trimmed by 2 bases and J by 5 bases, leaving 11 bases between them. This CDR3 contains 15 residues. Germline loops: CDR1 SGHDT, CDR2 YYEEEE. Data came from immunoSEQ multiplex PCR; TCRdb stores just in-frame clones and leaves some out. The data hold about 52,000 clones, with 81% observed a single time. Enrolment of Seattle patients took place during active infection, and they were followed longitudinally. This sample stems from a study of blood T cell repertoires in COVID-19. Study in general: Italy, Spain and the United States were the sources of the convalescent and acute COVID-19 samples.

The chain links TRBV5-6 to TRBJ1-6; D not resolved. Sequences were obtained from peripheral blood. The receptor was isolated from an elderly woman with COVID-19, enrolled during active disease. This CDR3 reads CASSLRRWDNSPLHF. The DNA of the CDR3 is TGTGCCAGCAGCTTACGGAGATGGGATAATTCACCCCTCCACTTT.